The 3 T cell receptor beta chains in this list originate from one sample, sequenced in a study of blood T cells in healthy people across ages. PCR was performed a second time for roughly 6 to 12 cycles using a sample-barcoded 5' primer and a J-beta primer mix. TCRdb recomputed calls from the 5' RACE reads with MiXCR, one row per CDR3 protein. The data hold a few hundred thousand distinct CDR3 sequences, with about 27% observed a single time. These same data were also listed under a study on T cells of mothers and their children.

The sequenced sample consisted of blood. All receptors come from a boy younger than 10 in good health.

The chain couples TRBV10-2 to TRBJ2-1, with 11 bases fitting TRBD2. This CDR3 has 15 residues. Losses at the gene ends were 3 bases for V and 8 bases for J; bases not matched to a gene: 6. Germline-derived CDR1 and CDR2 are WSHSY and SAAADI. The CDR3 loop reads CASSDRLAGGDEQFF. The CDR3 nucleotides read TGCGCCAGCAGTGATCGGCTAGCGGGAGGTGATGAGCAGTTCTTC.

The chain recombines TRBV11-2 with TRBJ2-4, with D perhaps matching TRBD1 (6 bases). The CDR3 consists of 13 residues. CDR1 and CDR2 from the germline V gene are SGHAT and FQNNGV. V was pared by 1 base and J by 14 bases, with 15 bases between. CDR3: CASSLGPRTEEYF. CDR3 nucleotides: TGTGCCAGCAGCTTAGGCCCCCGGACAGAGGAGTACTTC.

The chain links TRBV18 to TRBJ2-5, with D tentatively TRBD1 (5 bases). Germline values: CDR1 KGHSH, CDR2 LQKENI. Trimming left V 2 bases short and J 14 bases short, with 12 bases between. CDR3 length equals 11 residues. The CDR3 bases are TGTGCCAGCTCACCAAGGGGCCTCCTTTACTTC. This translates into CASSPRGLLYF.